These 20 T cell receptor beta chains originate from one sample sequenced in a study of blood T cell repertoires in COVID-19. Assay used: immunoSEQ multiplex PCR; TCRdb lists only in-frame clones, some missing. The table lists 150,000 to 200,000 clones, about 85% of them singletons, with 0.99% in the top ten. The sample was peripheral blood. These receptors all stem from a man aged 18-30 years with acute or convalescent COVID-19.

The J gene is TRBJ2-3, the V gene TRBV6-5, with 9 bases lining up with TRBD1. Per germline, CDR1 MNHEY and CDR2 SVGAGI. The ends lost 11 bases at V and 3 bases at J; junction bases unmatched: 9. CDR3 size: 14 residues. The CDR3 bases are TGTGCCGGGGCCCTGGACAGGGGAACAGATACGCAGTATTTT. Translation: CAGALDRGTDTQYF.

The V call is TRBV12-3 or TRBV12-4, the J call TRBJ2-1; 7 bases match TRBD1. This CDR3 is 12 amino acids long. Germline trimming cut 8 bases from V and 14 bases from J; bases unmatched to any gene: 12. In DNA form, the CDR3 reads TGTGCCAGCTCGGGTACCGGGACAGATAAGTTCTTC. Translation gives CASSGTGTDKFF.

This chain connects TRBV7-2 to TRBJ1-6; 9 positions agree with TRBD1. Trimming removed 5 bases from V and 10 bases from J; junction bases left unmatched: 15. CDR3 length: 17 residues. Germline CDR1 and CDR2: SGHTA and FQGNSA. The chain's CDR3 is CASSNDNYRTGVSPLHF. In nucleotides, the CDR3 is TGTGCCAGCAGCAACGATAATTACAGGACAGGGGTCTCACCCCTCCACTTT. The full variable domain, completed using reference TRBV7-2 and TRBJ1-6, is GAGVSQSPSNKVTEKGKDVELRCDPISGHTALYWYRQSLGQGLEFLIYFQGNSAPDKSGLPSDRFSAERTGGSVSTLTIQRTQQEDSAVYLCASSNDNYRTGVSPLHFGNGTRLTVT.

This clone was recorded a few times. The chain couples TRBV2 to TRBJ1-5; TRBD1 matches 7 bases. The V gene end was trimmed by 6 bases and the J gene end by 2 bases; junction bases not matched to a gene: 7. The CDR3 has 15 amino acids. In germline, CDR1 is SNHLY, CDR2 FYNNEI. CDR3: CASRATGAGNQPQHF. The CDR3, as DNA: TGTGCCAGCAGGGCCACAGGGGCGGGCAATCAGCCCCAGCATTTT.

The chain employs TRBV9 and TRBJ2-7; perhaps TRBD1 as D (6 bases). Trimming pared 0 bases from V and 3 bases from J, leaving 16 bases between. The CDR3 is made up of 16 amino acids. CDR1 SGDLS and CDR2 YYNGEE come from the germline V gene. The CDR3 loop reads CASSVATKDRVYEQYV. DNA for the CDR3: TGTGCCAGCAGCGTAGCTACGAAGGACAGAGTCTACGAGCAGTACGTC.

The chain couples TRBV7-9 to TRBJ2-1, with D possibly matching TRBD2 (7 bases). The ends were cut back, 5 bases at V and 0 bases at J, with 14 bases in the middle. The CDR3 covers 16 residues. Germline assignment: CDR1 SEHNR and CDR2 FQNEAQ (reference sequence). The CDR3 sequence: CASSPAGASSYNEQFF. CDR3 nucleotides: TGTGCCAGCAGCCCTGCGGGGGCCAGCTCCTACAATGAGCAGTTCTTC. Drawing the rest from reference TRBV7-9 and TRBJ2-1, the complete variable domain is DTGVSQNPRHKITKRGQNVTFRCDPISEHNRLYWYRQTLGQGPEFLTYFQNEAQLEKSRLLSDRFSAERPKGSFSTLEIQRTEQGDSAMYLCASSPAGASSYNEQFFGPGTRLTVL.

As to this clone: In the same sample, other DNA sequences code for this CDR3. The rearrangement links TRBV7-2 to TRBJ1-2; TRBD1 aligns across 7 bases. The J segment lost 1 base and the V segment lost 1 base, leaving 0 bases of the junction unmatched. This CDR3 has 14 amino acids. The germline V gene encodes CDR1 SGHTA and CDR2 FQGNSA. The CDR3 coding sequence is TGTGCCAGCAGCTTAGGACAGGGTAACTATGGCTACACCTTC. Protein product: CASSLGQGNYGYTF.

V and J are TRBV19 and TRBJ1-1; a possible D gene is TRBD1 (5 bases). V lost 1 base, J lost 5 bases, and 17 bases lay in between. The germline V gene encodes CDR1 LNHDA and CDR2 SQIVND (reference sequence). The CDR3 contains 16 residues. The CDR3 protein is CASSIGGVGGTTEAFF. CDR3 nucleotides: TGTGCCAGTAGTATAGGAGGCGTGGGAGGGACGACTGAAGCTTTCTTT.

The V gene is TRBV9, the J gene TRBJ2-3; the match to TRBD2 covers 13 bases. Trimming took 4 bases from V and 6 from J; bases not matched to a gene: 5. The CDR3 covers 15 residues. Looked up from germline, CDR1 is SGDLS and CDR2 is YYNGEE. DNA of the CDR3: TGTGCCAGCAGCACGACTAGCGGGGGGTGGGATACGCAGTATTTT. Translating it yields CASSTTSGGWDTQYF. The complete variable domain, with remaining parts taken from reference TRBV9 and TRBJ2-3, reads DSGVTQTPKHLITATGQRVTLRCSPRSGDLSVYWYQQSLDQGLQFLIQYYNGEERAKGNILERFSAQQFPDLHSELNLSSLELGDSALYFCASSTTSGGWDTQYFGPGTRLTVL.

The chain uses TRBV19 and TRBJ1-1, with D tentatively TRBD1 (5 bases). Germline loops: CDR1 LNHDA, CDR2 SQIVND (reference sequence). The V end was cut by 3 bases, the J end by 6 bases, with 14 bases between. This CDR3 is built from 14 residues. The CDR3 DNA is TGTGCCAGTAGTATCGTCGGCAGGGCCGCTGAAGCTTTCTTT. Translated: CASSIVGRAAEAFF.

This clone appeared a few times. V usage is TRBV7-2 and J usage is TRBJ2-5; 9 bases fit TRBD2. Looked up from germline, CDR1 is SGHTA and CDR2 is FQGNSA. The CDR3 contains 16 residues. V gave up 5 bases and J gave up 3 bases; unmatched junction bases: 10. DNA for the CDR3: TGTGCCAGCAGCCCAGCGAGGGGCGGGGGGGAAGAGACCCAGTACTTC. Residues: CASSPARGGGEETQYF.

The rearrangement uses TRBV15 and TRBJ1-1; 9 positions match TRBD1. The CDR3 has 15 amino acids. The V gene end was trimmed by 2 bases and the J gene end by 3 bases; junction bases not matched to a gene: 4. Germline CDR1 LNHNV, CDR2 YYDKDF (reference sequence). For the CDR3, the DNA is TGTGCCACCAGCAGAATTTGGGACAGGGACACTGAAGCTTTCTTT. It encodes CATSRIWDRDTEAFF. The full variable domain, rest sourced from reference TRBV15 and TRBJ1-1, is DAMVIQNPRYQVTQFGKPVTLSCSQTLNHNVMYWYQQKSSQAPKLLFHYYDKDFNNEADTPDNFQSRRPNTSFCFLDIRSPGLGDTAMYLCATSRIWDRDTEAFFGQGTRLTVV.

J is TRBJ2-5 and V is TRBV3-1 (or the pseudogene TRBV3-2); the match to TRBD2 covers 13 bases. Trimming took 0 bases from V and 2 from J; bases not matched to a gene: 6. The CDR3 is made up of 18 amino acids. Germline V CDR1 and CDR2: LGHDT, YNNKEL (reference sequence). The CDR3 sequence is CASSQERGLAGRQETQYF. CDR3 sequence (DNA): TGTGCCAGCAGCCAAGAAAGGGGACTAGCGGGGAGGCAAGAGACCCAGTACTTC.

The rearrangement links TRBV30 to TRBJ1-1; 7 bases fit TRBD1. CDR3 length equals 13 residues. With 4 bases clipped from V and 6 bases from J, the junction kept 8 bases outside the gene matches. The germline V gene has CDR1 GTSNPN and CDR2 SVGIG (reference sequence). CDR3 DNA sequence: TGTGCCTGGAAGGCAGGGGGAAAATCTGAAGCTTTCTTT. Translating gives CAWKAGGKSEAFF.

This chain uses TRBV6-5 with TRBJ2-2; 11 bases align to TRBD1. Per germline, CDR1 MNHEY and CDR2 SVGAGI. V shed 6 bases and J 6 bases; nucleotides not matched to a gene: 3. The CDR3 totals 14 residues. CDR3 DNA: TGTGCCAGCAGGGACAGGGGGCGATCCGGGGAGCTGTTTTTT. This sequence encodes CASRDRGRSGELFF.

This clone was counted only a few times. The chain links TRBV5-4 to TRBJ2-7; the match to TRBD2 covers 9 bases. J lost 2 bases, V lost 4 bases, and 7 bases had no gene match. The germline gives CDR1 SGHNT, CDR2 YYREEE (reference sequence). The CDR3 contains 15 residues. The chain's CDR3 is CASSPSGGPAYEQYF. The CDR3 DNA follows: TGTGCCAGCAGCCCGAGCGGGGGGCCCGCCTACGAGCAGTACTTC.

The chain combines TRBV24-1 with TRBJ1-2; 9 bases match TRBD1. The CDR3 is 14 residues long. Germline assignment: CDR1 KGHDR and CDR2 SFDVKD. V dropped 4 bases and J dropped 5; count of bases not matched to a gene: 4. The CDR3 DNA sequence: TGTGCCACCAGTGAGTCCGGGACAGGGTATGGCTACACCTTC. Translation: CATSESGTGYGYTF.

The CDR3 region is CATSDLGHGVDTGELFF. The CDR3 DNA reads TGTGCCACCAGTGATTTAGGTCACGGGGTTGACACCGGGGAGCTGTTTTTT. The chain links TRBV24-1 to TRBJ2-2; possibly TRBD2 for D (5 bases). CDR3 length equals 17 residues. CDR1 and CDR2 (germline): KGHDR, SFDVKD. Trimming cost V 1 base and J 3 bases, with 14 bases left between them.

CDR3 loop: CAWSRIMNTEAFF. The CDR3 coding sequence is TGTGCCTGGAGCAGGATTATGAACACTGAAGCTTTCTTT. The chain recombines TRBV30 with TRBJ1-1; no firm D call. The CDR3 is 13 amino acids. Trimming cost V 3 bases and J 0 bases, with 8 bases left between them. CDR1 is GTSNPN, CDR2 SVGIG, per germline (reference sequence). Looking up the rest from reference TRBV30 and TRBJ1-1 gives the full variable domain: SQTIHQWPATLVQPVGSPLSLECTVEGTSNPNLYWYRQAAGRGLQLLFYSVGIGQISSEVPQNLSASRPQDRQFILSSKKLLLSDSGFYLCAWSRIMNTEAFFGQGTRLTVV.

The CDR3 loop is CASSLGAGGGSPLHF. Written as DNA, the CDR3 is TGTGCCAGCAGTTTAGGGGCAGGGGGCGGTTCACCCCTCCACTTT. J is TRBJ1-6 and V is TRBV27; 8 positions match TRBD1. V lost 2 bases and J lost 9; bases outside the gene matches: 6. The germline V gene encodes CDR1 MNHEY and CDR2 SMNVEV (reference sequence). The CDR3 loop spans 15 amino acids.